The entry below gives a single T cell receptor (beta chain) sequence along with its context. The target antigen is unknown. V was cut by 5 bases and J by 2 bases, with 17 bases left in between. Germline loops: CDR1 SEHNR, CDR2 FQNEAQ (reference sequence). This CDR3 region has 16 residues. Assays were performed on about 100,000 TCR templates per sample. Profiled with immunoSEQ multiplex PCR; TCRdb holds only in-frame clones, not every one. The repertoire holds about 100,000 clones, with 75% to 95% as singletons. The sample comes from a study of siplizumab effects on memory and regulatory T cells. Points from the study as a whole: Greater diversity than memory cells seemed evident in naive T cells, which also appeared to be major alloresponse contributors. Roughly 80-97% of proliferating CD4+ or CD8+ clones defied assignment to a naive or memory phenotype. Alloreactive sequences tracing back to unstimulated CD4+ memory cells fell significantly with siplizumab.

Sequencing was done on a sample of CD4+ T cells sorted from blood. The chain uses TRBV7-9 and TRBJ2-3, with D perhaps being TRBD1 or TRBD2 (5 bases each). The TCR sequence derives from a human donor in good health. The CDR3 bases are TGTGCCAGCAGCCCCTGGGACCAGACCCACACAGATACGCAGTATTTT. It encodes CASSPWDQTHTDTQYF.